The 10 T cell receptor beta chains below were found in one sample sequenced in a study of blood T cells in healthy people across ages. PCR was performed a second time for roughly 7 to 12 cycles using a sample-barcoded 5' primer and a J-beta primer mix. TCRdb reprocessed the 5' RACE reads via MiXCR and lists one record per CDR3 protein. This sample has some 1.5 million distinct CDR3 sequences, with approximately 43% found just once. The specimen sequenced was blood. Source of these receptors: a woman under 30 in good health.

In its sample, this clonotype was seen a few times. V gene TRBV20-1 combines with J gene TRBJ2-1; 9 bases map to TRBD2. The J segment lost 2 bases and the V segment lost 4 bases, leaving 0 bases of the junction unmatched. Germline-derived CDR1 and CDR2 are DFQATT and SNEGSKA (reference sequence). This CDR3 comprises 13 residues. CDR3 amino acids: CSATSGTYNEQFF. The CDR3 DNA follows: TGCAGTGCTACTAGCGGGACCTACAATGAGCAGTTCTTC.

This chain links TRBV20-1 with TRBJ2-3; D possibly corresponds to TRBD1 (6 bases). The germline CDR1 and CDR2 sequences are DFQATT and SNEGSKA (reference sequence). V was trimmed by 3 bases and J by 2 bases, leaving 18 bases between them. CDR3 length: 16 residues. CDR3 loop: CSARDPGEWHTDTQYF. As DNA, the CDR3 is TGCAGTGCTAGGGACCCAGGGGAATGGCACACAGATACGCAGTATTTT.

This clonotype was counted a single time. The rearrangement uses TRBV20-1 and TRBJ2-7, with TRBD2 matching 10 bases. CDR1 is DFQATT and CDR2 is SNEGSKA in the germline V gene (reference sequence). The CDR3 consists of 12 residues. V lost 6 bases and J lost 4; bases outside the gene matches: 3. DNA for the CDR3: TGCAGTGCCCAACTAGCGGGGTACGAGCAGTACTTC. Residues: CSAQLAGYEQYF.

This clonotype was picked up a small number of times. The rearrangement uses TRBV6-2 or TRBV6-3 and TRBJ2-7, with D uncertain. The V and J ends lost 5 bases and 7 bases respectively, with 15 bases between them. Germline lookup yields CDR1 MNHEY and CDR2 SVGEGT. The CDR3 runs to 13 residues. The DNA for the CDR3 is TGTGCCAGCAGTCGTAGTTTATACAATGAGCAGTACTTC. As protein: CASSRSLYNEQYF.

The chain recombines TRBV20-1 with TRBJ2-3; 11 bases fit TRBD2. This CDR3 contains 15 residues. The V gene end was trimmed by 5 bases and the J gene end by 3 bases; junction bases not matched to a gene: 7. The germline CDR1 and CDR2 sequences are DFQATT and SNEGSKA (reference sequence). The CDR3 loop reads CSAPIAGGRTDTQYF. CDR3 DNA: TGCAGTGCTCCCATAGCGGGAGGGCGTACAGATACGCAGTATTTT.

This clonotype was seen a handful of times. The V call is TRBV29-1, the J call TRBJ2-4; 8 nucleotides agree with TRBD2. The J call is uncertain, as TRBJ2-7 better fits the DNA end. Germline V CDR1 and CDR2: SQVTM, ANQGSEA. The CDR3 consists of 13 residues. The CDR3 is CSAVAGSGYEQYF. CDR3 bases: TGCAGCGCCGTAGCGGGATCAGGCTACGAGCAGTACTTC.

The rearrangement uses TRBV4-2 and TRBJ1-1; D uncertain. The germline CDR1 and CDR2 sequences are LGHNA and YNFKEQ. V was trimmed by 0 bases and J by 6 bases, leaving 2 bases between them. CDR3 length equals 11 residues. CDR3 protein: CASSQEAEAFF. The CDR3 nucleotides read TGTGCCAGCAGCCAAGAGGCTGAAGCTTTCTTT.

This clonotype was detected a few times. The chain joins TRBV27 to TRBJ1-2; D remains ambiguous. This CDR3 contains 10 residues. CDR1 and CDR2 (germline): MNHEY, SMNVEV (reference sequence). The ends were cut back, 9 bases at V and 6 bases at J, with 8 bases in the middle. The chain's CDR3 is CARGVDGYTF. In DNA, the CDR3 is TGTGCCAGGGGCGTGGATGGCTACACCTTC.

This clonotype was counted a few times. The chain employs TRBV24-1 and TRBJ2-2; D unresolved. Germline V gene data show CDR1 as KGHDR and CDR2 as SFDVKD. Trimming stripped 1 base from V and 8 bases from J, with 4 bases between. The CDR3 is 12 residues long. The CDR3, as DNA: TGTGCCACCAGTGATTTTGCGGGGGAGCTGTTTTTT. As protein: CATSDFAGELFF.

The chain carries TRBV7-9 and TRBJ2-1; D is possibly TRBD1 or TRBD2 (6 bases each). V gave up 5 bases and J gave up 1 base, with 24 bases separating them. Germline assignment: CDR1 SEHNR and CDR2 FQNEAQ (reference sequence). The CDR3 contains 19 residues. The CDR3 region is CASSPTGASAKRSYNEQFF. CDR3 bases: TGTGCCAGCAGCCCGACGGGGGCCTCCGCAAAGAGGTCCTACAATGAGCAGTTCTTC.